This T cell receptor beta chain was obtained from a study of kidney transplant recipient with SARS-CoV-2 infection. MiXCR was run by TCRdb on the reads, yielding one entry per CDR3 protein. This sample yields fewer than 250,000 distinct CDR3 sequences, of which 29% are seen a single time; roughly 7% belongs to the top ten. This clonotype has at least ten counts. From germline, CDR1 is SGHDN and CDR2 FVKESK. The CDR3 length is 16 residues. The V segment lost 1 base and the J segment 0 bases; nucleotides outside the gene matches: 4. The input for sequencing was a blood sample, taken at baseline and between days 110 and 120 from a kidney transplant recipient. This chain connects TRBV14 to TRBJ2-7, with 9 bases that match TRBD2. This clonotype was sampled from a young adult male patient who had COVID-19 and was a kidney transplant recipient. Some T cells may trace back to the graft donor. Here the CDR3 reads CASSQGGSGSSYEQYF. DNA of the CDR3: TGTGCCAGCAGCCAAGGGGGTAGCGGGAGCTCCTACGAGCAGTACTTC.